Shown below are 30 T cell receptor beta chains from a single sample sequenced in a study of identical twins. TCRdb re-derived calls from the 5' RACE reads in MiXCR, one entry per CDR3 protein. The sample shows a few hundred thousand distinct CDR3 sequences, just under 10% of them seen only once. The sample also formed part of further work on yellow fever vaccine responses in identical twins.

The sequenced material came from PBMCs. These receptors all come from a young woman in good health.

This clonotype was observed many times. The chain recombines TRBV5-1 with TRBJ2-1; D remains ambiguous. CDR1 and CDR2 (germline): SGHRS, YFSETQ. The CDR3 is 14 residues long. The germline V and J ends were trimmed by 2 bases and 7 bases, with 13 bases remaining between them. The chain's CDR3 is CASSLEGPGNEQFF. The CDR3 nucleotides are TGCGCCAGCAGCTTAGAAGGGCCGGGTAATGAGCAGTTCTTC. The variable domain in full, with the rest retrieved from reference TRBV5-1 and TRBJ2-1, is KAGVTQTPRYLIKTRGQQVTLSCSPISGHRSVSWYQQTPGQGLQFLFEYFSETQRNKGNFPGRFSGRQFSNSRSEMNVSTLELGDSALYLCASSLEGPGNEQFFGPGTRLTVL.

The chain joins TRBV10-3 to TRBJ2-2; perhaps TRBD1 as D (5 bases). Germline-derived CDR1 and CDR2 are ENHRY and SYGVKD. CDR3 length: 15 residues. With 3 bases removed from V and 3 bases from J, the gap between germline ends came to 11 bases. The CDR3 loop reads CAISEFSRDTGELFF. Here the CDR3 DNA reads TGTGCCATCAGTGAATTCAGCAGGGACACCGGGGAGCTGTTTTTT.

The genes are TRBV12-3 or TRBV12-4 and TRBJ2-7; no definite D call. CDR3 size: 12 residues. V lost 8 bases, J lost 1 base, and 9 bases lay in between. The CDR3 here is CASGYTSYEQYF. In nucleotides, the CDR3 is TGTGCCAGCGGTTATACGTCCTACGAGCAGTACTTC.

This clonotype was recorded a few times. J is TRBJ1-4 and V is TRBV5-1, with a tentative D call TRBD1 (5 bases). Trimming removed 0 bases at V and 3 bases at J, with 9 bases between. This CDR3 is 15 amino acids long. CDR1 and CDR2 (germline): SGHRS, YFSETQ. CDR3 sequence reads: CASSLAGTPNEKLFF. CDR3 bases: TGCGCCAGCAGCTTGGCGGGGACCCCTAATGAAAAACTGTTTTTT.

This clonotype was counted between two and nine times. The chain employs TRBV11-2 and TRBJ2-1; 7 bases map to TRBD2. CDR1 is SGHAT, CDR2 FQNNGV, per germline. The CDR3 extends over 14 amino acids. V shed 2 bases, J shed 7 bases, and the junction held 5 bases outside the gene matches. The CDR3 sequence is CASSLSTGGNEQFF. CDR3 DNA: TGTGCCAGCAGCTTATCGACGGGAGGTAATGAGCAGTTCTTC.

This clonotype appeared many times. This chain uses TRBV10-3 with TRBJ2-7; possible D gene TRBD2, 6 bases. This CDR3 is built from 11 residues. Per the germline V gene, CDR1 is ENHRY and CDR2 is SYGVKD. Trimming pared 6 bases from V and 3 bases from J, leaving 6 bases between. In nucleotides, the CDR3 is TGTGCCATCAGGACTAGCTACGAGCAGTACTTC. Translating gives CAIRTSYEQYF.

This clonotype was detected many times. This chain uses TRBV5-1 with TRBJ1-1; D uncertain. CDR1 and CDR2 (germline): SGHRS, YFSETQ. The CDR3 runs to 14 residues. Trimming stripped 10 bases from V and 1 base from J, with 17 bases between. The CDR3 loop is CASATSPTNTEAFF. DNA for the CDR3: TGCGCCTCAGCAACCAGCCCGACGAACACTGAAGCTTTCTTT.

This clonotype turned up a few times. The chain links TRBV5-1 to TRBJ2-1, with 8 bases fitting TRBD2. Trimming removed 4 bases from V and 9 bases from J; junction bases left unmatched: 12. Germline lookup yields CDR1 SGHRS and CDR2 YFSETQ. This CDR3 has 15 residues. The CDR3 spells CASSATSGSQGEQFF. CDR3 coding DNA: TGCGCCAGCAGCGCCACGAGCGGGAGTCAGGGTGAGCAGTTCTTC.

This clonotype has only a few counts. CDR3 protein: CASSGTAGQETQYF. CDR3 nucleotide sequence: TGCGCCAGCAGCGGCACAGCGGGACAAGAGACCCAGTACTTC. The V call is TRBV5-1, the J call TRBJ2-5; TRBD2 matches 7 bases. V trimming: 4 bases; J trimming: 2 bases; junction bases outside the gene matches: 5. Germline V gene sequence: CDR1 SGHRS, CDR2 YFSETQ. This CDR3 contains 14 residues.

This clonotype was seen many times. This chain connects TRBV5-1 to TRBJ2-5; the D gene is possibly TRBD2 (6 bases). The CDR3 consists of 14 residues. V gave up 4 bases and J gave up 2 bases, with 12 bases separating them. CDR1 is SGHRS and CDR2 is YFSETQ in the germline V gene. DNA for the CDR3: TGCGCCAGCAGCCCTGGGACTCGTCAAGAGACCCAGTACTTC. This sequence encodes CASSPGTRQETQYF. Looking up the rest from reference TRBV5-1 and TRBJ2-5 gives the full variable domain: KAGVTQTPRYLIKTRGQQVTLSCSPISGHRSVSWYQQTPGQGLQFLFEYFSETQRNKGNFPGRFSGRQFSNSRSEMNVSTLELGDSALYLCASSPGTRQETQYFGPGTRLLVL.

The sample holds a few counts of this clonotype. The rearrangement joins TRBV7-2 to TRBJ2-7; possibly TRBD1 or TRBD2 for D (5 bases each). The CDR3 loop spans 13 amino acids. V lost 5 bases to trimming and J lost 3 bases, with 11 bases between them. Germline V gives CDR1 SGHTA, CDR2 FQGNSA. The CDR3 reads CASSRDGFYEQYF. CDR3 coding DNA: TGTGCCAGCAGCAGGGACGGATTCTACGAGCAGTACTTC.

About this clonotype itself: The junction and the germline gene differ at one end; a read error may be behind it. The V call is TRBV10-3, the J call TRBJ2-1; 7 bases fit TRBD2. The CDR3 sequence is 14 residues long. Germline CDR1 reads ENHRY; CDR2 reads SYGVKD. The CDR3, as DNA: TGTGCCAATAGCGGGCGCAACTCCTGCAATGAGCAGTTCTTC. This sequence encodes CANSGRNSCNEQFF.

The DNA for the CDR3 is TGCGCCAGCAGGTTTTTAGCAATGTCCTACAATGAGCAGTTCTTC. This codes for CASRFLAMSYNEQFF. The gene calls are TRBV5-1 and TRBJ2-1; D gene unclear. Trimming took 5 bases from V and 1 from J, leaving 13 bases between them. Germline V gene data show CDR1 as SGHRS and CDR2 as YFSETQ. CDR3 length equals 15 residues.

This clonotype appeared many times. The J gene is TRBJ2-7, the V gene TRBV20-1; 10 bases match TRBD2. The trim removed 3 bases at V and 5 bases at J, leaving 10 bases unmatched. Germline V gene sequence: CDR1 DFQATT, CDR2 SNEGSKA (reference sequence). The CDR3 extends over 15 amino acids. The CDR3 sequence is CSARSLAGVLNEQYF. In DNA, the CDR3 is TGCAGTGCTAGGAGTCTAGCGGGAGTTCTGAACGAGCAGTACTTC.

The chain is built from TRBV7-2 and TRBJ2-1; possibly TRBD2 for D (6 bases). The germline gives CDR1 SGHTA, CDR2 FQGNSA. The CDR3 has 15 amino acids. Trimming pared 5 bases from V and 5 bases from J, leaving 16 bases between. The CDR3 nucleotides are TGTGCCAGCAGCCTGCGGGATGTCAGCCACAATGAGCAGTTCTTC. This codes for CASSLRDVSHNEQFF.

This clonotype showed up just a few times. The rearrangement joins TRBV7-6 to TRBJ2-7; TRBD2 matches 8 bases. Germline CDR1 SGHVS, CDR2 FNYEAQ. CDR3 size: 18 residues. V shed 3 bases and J 1 base; nucleotides not matched to a gene: 14. The CDR3 DNA reads TGTGCCAGCAGCTTTTTTGGTTCGGTGACTAGCGCGTCCTACGAGCAGTACTTC. It specifies CASSFFGSVTSASYEQYF.

The gene calls are TRBV27 and TRBJ2-5; D gene uncertain. CDR1 MNHEY and CDR2 SMNVEV come from the germline V gene (reference sequence). The CDR3 loop spans 15 amino acids. The V end lost 5 bases, the J end lost 6 bases, and 19 bases lay between the germline ends. In nucleotides, the CDR3 is TGTGCCAGCAGTCCCCTTTTGGCTAGTCTTCAGACCCAGTACTTC. Residues: CASSPLLASLQTQYF.

There are many counts of this clonotype. V is TRBV7-9 and J is TRBJ2-2; TRBD2 matches at 7 bases. CDR1 and CDR2 from the germline V gene are SEHNR and FQNEAQ (reference sequence). The CDR3 sequence is 15 residues long. Trimming at V came to 5 bases and at J to 6 bases, leaving 9 bases not matched to a gene. CDR3 amino acids: CASSPPGTTPGELFF. In nucleotides, the CDR3 is TGTGCCAGCAGCCCCCCCGGGACTACACCCGGGGAGCTGTTTTTT.

This clonotype was counted many times. DNA of the CDR3: TGTGCCAGCAGCCAAGATTTGGGGGCGATCGCTGAAGCTTTCTTT. As protein: CASSQDLGAIAEAFF. The J gene is TRBJ1-1, the V gene TRBV3-1; TRBD1 is a possible D gene (6 bases). V dropped 0 bases and J dropped 6 bases, with 14 bases sitting between them. Germline-derived CDR1 and CDR2 are LGHDT and YNNKEL (reference sequence). The CDR3 totals 15 residues.

This clonotype was seen more than once but under ten times. The chain uses TRBV5-1 and TRBJ2-3; D is uncertain. V was clipped by 1 base and J by 0 bases, with 6 bases between them. CDR3 length: 14 amino acids. The germline V gene has CDR1 SGHRS and CDR2 YFSETQ. In DNA, the CDR3 is TGCGCCAGCAGCTTGATGCATAGCACAGATACGCAGTATTTT. Encoded protein: CASSLMHSTDTQYF.

This clonotype was observed a handful of times. The gene calls are TRBV5-5 and TRBJ2-2; D gene unclear. CDR3 length equals 14 residues. The V and J ends lost 3 bases and 6 bases respectively, with 12 bases between them. Germline CDR1 SGHKS, CDR2 YYEKEE (reference sequence). CDR3: CASSSHAVSGELFF. The CDR3 DNA reads TGTGCCAGCAGCTCACACGCGGTCTCCGGGGAGCTGTTTTTT.

The rearrangement uses TRBV29-1 and TRBJ1-3; D call uncertain. The length of the CDR3 is 14 residues. Trimming pared 4 bases from V and 2 bases from J, leaving 12 bases between. Per germline, CDR1 SQVTM and CDR2 ANQGSEA. CDR3 nucleotide sequence: TGCAGCGTTGTGTCAGCCGAAGCTGGAAACACCATATATTTT. The encoded protein is CSVVSAEAGNTIYF.

The sample holds a few counts of this clonotype. This chain connects TRBV7-2 to TRBJ2-7; 13 bases map to TRBD2. CDR1 SGHTA and CDR2 FQGNSA come from the germline V gene. The CDR3 is made up of 16 amino acids. The V segment lost 7 bases and the J segment 3 bases; nucleotides outside the gene matches: 9. The CDR3 loop is CASTSELAGGVYEQYF. CDR3 sequence (DNA): TGTGCCAGCACCTCAGAACTAGCGGGAGGGGTCTACGAGCAGTACTTC.

The chain uses TRBV20-1 and TRBJ2-5; TRBD1 agrees at 8 bases. Germline loops: CDR1 DFQATT, CDR2 SNEGSKA (reference sequence). V lost 4 bases, J lost 3 bases, and 1 base stayed unmatched. The CDR3 length is 12 residues. The DNA of the CDR3 is TGCAGTGCTAAACAGGGGGAAGAGACCCAGTACTTC. This translates into CSAKQGEETQYF.

This clonotype occurred a few times. The chain couples TRBV3-1 to TRBJ2-7; possible D gene TRBD1, 6 bases. The V end was cut by 0 bases, the J end by 2 bases, with 17 bases between. Per germline, CDR1 LGHDT and CDR2 YNNKEL (reference sequence). The CDR3 runs 17 residues. For the CDR3, the DNA is TGTGCCAGCAGCCAAGATCCGAAGGCCGGACAGCCCTACGAGCAGTACTTC. Protein: CASSQDPKAGQPYEQYF.

This clonotype came up a few times. Sequence at one end of the junction differs from germline and may be a read error. This sequence joins TRBV7-7 and TRBJ2-5; D possibly corresponds to TRBD2 (6 bases). The CDR3 contains 15 residues. CDR1 and CDR2 from the germline V gene are SSHAT and FNYEAQ (reference sequence). For the CDR3, the DNA is TGTGCTAGCAGCCTCGGAGGGACCAACCAAGAGACCCAGTACTTC. Protein sequence: CASSLGGTNQETQYF.

This clonotype was found many times. The chain couples TRBV29-1 to TRBJ2-1; unclear D gene. CDR1 and CDR2 (germline): SQVTM, ANQGSEA. The CDR3 is 11 residues long. V was clipped by 1 base and J by 15 bases, with 13 bases between them. CDR3 region: CSVEVGRQRFF. The CDR3 DNA is TGCAGCGTTGAAGTCGGGCGTCAACGGTTCTTC.

At least ten counts were recorded for this clonotype. V gene TRBV21-1 combines with J gene TRBJ1-1; the listed D gene, TRBD1, was not tested against the DNA. TRBV21-1 is listed as a pseudogene. This CDR3 region has 12 residues. CDR3 region: CASSKAGGGAFF. CDR3 in DNA: TGTGCCAGCAGCAAAGCGGGGGGCGGAGCTTTCTTT.

Regarding this clonotype: A much bigger clone sits one base away, suggesting this may be a read error. The V call is TRBV27, the J call TRBJ2-2; no firm D call. CDR1 and CDR2 from the germline V gene are MNHEY and SMNVEV (reference sequence). With 8 bases removed from V and 4 bases from J, the gap between germline ends came to 17 bases. The CDR3 has 15 residues. The CDR3 region is CASGLDRPGTGELFF. As DNA, the CDR3 is TGTGCCAGCGGTCTGGACCGACCAGGCACCGGGGAGCTGTTTTTT.

This clonotype turned up a few times. The chain carries TRBV6-1 and TRBJ1-2; the D gene is possibly TRBD1 (6 bases). The CDR3 loop spans 14 amino acids. The germline gives CDR1 MNHNS, CDR2 SASEGT. V lost 6 bases, J lost 1 base, and 12 bases lay in between. The CDR3, as DNA: TGTGCCAGCAGGGACAGTCCCCGTAACTATGGCTACACCTTC. It is translated as CASRDSPRNYGYTF.